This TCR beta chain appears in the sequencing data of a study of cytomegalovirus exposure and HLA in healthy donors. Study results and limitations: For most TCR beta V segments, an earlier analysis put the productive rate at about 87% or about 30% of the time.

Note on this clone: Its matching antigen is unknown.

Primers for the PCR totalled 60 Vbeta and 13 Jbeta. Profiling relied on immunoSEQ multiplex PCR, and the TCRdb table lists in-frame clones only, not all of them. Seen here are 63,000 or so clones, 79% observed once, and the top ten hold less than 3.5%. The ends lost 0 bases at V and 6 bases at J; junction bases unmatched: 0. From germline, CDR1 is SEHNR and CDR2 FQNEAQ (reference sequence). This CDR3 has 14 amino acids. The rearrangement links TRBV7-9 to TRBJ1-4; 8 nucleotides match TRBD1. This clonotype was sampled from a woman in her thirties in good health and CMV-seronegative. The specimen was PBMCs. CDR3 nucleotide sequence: TGTGCCAGCAGCTTAGCGACAGGGGATGAAAAACTGTTTTTT. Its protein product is CASSLATGDEKLFF.